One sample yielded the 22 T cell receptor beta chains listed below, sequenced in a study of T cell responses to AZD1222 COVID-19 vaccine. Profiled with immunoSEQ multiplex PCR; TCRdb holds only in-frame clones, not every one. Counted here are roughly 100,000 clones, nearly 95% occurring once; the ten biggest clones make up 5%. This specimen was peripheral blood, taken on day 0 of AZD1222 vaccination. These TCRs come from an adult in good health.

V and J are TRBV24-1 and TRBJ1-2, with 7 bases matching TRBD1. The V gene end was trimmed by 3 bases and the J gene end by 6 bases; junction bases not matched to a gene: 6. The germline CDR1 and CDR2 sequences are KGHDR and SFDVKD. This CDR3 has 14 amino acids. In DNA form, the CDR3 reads TGTGCCACCAGTGATCCGGGGACAGAGGATGGCTACACCTTC. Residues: CATSDPGTEDGYTF.

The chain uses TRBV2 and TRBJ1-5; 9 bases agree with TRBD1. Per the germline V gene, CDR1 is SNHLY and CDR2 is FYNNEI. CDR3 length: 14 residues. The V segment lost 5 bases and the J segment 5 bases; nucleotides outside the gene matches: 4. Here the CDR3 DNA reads TGTGCCAGCAGTTCGACAGGGGGACATCAGCCCCAGCATTTT. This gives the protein CASSSTGGHQPQHF.

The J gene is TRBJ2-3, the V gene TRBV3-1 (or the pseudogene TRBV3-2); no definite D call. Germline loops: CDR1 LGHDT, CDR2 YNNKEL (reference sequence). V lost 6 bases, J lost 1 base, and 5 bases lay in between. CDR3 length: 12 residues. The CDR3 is CASRIGTDTQYF. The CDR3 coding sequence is TGTGCCAGCAGGATAGGCACAGATACGCAGTATTTT.

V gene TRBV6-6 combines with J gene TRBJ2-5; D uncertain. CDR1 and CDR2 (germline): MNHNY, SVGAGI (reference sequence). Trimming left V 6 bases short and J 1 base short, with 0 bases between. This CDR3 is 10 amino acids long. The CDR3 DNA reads TGTGCCAGCAGCCAAGAGACCCAGTACTTC. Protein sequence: CASSQETQYF.

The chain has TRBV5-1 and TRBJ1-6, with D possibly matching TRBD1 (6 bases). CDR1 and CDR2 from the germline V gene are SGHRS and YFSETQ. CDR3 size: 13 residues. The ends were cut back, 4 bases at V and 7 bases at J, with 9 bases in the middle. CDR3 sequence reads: CASSVTGNSPLHF. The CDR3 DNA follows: TGCGCCAGCAGCGTGACAGGCAATTCACCCCTCCACTTT.

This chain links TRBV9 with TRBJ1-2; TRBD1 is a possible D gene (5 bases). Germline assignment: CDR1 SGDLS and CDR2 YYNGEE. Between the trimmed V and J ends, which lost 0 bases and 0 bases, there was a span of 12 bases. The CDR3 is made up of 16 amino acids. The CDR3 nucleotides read TGTGCCAGCAGCGTAGTCGGGACTCGTGCTAACTATGGCTACACCTTC. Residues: CASSVVGTRANYGYTF.

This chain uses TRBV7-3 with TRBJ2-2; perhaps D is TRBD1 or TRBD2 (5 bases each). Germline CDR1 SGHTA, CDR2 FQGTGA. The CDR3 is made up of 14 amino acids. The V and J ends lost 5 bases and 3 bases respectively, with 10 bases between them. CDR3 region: CASSPGSYTGELFF. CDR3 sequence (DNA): TGTGCCAGCAGCCCAGGGAGTTACACCGGGGAGCTGTTTTTT. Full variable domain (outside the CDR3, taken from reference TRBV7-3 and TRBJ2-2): GAGVSQTPSNKVTEKGKYVELRCDPISGHTALYWYRQSLGQGPEFLIYFQGTGAADDSGLPNDRFFAVRPEGSVSTLKIQRTERGDSAVYLCASSPGSYTGELFFGEGSRLTVL.

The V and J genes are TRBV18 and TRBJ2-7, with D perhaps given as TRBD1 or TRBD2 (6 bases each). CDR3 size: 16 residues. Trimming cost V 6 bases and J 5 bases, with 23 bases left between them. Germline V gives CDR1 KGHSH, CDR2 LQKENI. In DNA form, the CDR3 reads TGTGCCAGCTCCCACTCGGGGGACTTTCGGGACAACGAGCAGTACTTC. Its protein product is CASSHSGDFRDNEQYF.

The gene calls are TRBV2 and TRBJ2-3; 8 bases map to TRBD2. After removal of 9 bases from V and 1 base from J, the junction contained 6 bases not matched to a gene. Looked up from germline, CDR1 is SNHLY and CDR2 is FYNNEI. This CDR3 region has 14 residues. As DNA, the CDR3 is TGTGCCAGTAAGAACGGGGGGGGCACAGATACGCAGTATTTT. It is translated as CASKNGGGTDTQYF.

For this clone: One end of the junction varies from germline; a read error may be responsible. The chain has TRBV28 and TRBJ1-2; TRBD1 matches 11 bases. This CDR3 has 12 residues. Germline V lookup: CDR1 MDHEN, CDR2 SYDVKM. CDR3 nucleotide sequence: TGTGCCAGCAGCTCCGGGACAGGGGGTCAGGGCTTC. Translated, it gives CASSSGTGGQGF.

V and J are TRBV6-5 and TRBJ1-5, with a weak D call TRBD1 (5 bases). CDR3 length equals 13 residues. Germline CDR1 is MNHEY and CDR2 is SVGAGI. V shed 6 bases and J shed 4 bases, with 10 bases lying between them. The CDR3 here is CASSLRGNQPQHF. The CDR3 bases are TGTGCCAGCAGCTTACGGGGGAATCAGCCCCAGCATTTT.

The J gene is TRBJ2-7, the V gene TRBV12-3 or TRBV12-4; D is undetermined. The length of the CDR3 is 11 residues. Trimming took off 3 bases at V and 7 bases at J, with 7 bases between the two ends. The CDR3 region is CASSLAEEQYF. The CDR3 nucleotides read TGTGCCAGCAGTTTGGCAGAGGAGCAGTACTTC.

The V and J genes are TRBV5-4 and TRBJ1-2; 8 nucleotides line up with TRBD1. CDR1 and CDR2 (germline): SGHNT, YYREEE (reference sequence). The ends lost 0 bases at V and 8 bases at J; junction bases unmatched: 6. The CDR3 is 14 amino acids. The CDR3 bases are TGTGCCAGCAGCTTGGACAGGGGGTTGAGGGGCTACACCTTC. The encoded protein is CASSLDRGLRGYTF.

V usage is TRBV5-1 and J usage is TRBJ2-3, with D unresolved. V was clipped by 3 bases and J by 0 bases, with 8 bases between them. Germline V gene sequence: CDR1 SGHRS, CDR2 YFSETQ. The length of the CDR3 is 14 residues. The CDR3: CASSSSTSTDTQYF. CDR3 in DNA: TGCGCCAGCAGCTCTTCCACTAGCACAGATACGCAGTATTTT. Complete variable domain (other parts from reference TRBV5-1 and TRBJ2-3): KAGVTQTPRYLIKTRGQQVTLSCSPISGHRSVSWYQQTPGQGLQFLFEYFSETQRNKGNFPGRFSGRQFSNSRSEMNVSTLELGDSALYLCASSSSTSTDTQYFGPGTRLTVL.

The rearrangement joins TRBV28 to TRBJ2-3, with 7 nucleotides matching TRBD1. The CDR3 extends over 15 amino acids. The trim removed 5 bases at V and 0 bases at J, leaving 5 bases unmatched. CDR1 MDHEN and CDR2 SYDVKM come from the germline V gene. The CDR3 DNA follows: TGTGCCAGCAGTCGACAGGGTAGTAGCACAGATACGCAGTATTTT. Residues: CASSRQGSSTDTQYF.

Here the CDR3 DNA reads TGTGCCAGCAGTTTCCCCCTTCGGGGCGGGAGACGGGTAGGTGAGCAGTTCTTC. This codes for CASSFPLRGGRRVGEQFF. The V gene is TRBV27, the J gene TRBJ2-1; 7 bases align to TRBD2. CDR1 is MNHEY and CDR2 is SMNVEV in the germline V gene (reference sequence). With V trimmed by 3 bases and J by 9 bases, 20 bases remained unmatched. The CDR3 covers 18 residues.

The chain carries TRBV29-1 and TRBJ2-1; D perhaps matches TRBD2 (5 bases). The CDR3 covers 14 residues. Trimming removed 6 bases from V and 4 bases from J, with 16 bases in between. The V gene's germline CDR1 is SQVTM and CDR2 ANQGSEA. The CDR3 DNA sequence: TGCAGCGTGGATGGAAGCGGAATTTACAATGAGCAGTTCTTC. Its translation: CSVDGSGIYNEQFF.

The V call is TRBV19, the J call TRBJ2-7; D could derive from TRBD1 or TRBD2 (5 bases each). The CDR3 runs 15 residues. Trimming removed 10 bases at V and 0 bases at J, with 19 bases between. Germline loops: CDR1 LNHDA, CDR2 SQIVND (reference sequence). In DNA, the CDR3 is TGTGCCACCCAACGGGGAGAGGGGAGCTCCTACGAGCAGTACTTC. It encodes CATQRGEGSSYEQYF.

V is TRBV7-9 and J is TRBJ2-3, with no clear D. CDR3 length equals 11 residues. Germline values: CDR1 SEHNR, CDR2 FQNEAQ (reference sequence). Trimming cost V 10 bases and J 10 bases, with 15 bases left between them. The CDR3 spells CATSLQNAQYF. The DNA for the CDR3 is TGTGCCACATCACTCCAGAACGCGCAGTATTTT.

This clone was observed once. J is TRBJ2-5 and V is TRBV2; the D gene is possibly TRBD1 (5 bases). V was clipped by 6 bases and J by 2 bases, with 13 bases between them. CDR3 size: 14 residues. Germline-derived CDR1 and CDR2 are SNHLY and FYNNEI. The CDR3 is CASRATKGQETQYF. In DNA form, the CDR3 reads TGTGCCAGCAGAGCCACCAAGGGGCAAGAGACCCAGTACTTC.

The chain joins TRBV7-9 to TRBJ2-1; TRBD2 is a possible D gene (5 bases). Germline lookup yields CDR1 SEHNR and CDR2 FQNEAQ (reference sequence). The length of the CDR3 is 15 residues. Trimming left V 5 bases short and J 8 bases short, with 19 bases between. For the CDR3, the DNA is TGTGCCAGCAGCCACGCGGTGACTGGGAGTTATGAGCAGTTCTTC. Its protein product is CASSHAVTGSYEQFF.

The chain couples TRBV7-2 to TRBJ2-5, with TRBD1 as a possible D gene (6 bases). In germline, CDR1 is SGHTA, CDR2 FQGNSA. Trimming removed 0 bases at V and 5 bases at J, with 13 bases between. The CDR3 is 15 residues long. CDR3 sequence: CASSLALTGWETQYF. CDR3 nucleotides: TGTGCCAGCAGCTTAGCGCTTACAGGGTGGGAGACCCAGTACTTC.